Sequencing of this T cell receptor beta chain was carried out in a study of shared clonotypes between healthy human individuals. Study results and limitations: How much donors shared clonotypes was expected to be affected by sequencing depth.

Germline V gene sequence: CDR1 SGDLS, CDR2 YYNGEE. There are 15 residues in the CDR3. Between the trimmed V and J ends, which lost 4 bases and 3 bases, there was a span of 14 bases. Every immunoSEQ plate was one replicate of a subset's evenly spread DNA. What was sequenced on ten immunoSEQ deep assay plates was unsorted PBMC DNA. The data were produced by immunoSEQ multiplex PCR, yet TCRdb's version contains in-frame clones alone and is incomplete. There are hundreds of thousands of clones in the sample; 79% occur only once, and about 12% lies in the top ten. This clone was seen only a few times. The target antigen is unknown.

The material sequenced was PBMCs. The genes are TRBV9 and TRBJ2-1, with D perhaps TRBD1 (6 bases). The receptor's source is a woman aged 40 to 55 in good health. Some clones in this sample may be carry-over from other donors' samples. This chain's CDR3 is CASSSSGTLYNEQFF. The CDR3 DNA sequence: TGTGCCAGCAGCTCCTCCGGGACACTCTACAATGAGCAGTTCTTC.